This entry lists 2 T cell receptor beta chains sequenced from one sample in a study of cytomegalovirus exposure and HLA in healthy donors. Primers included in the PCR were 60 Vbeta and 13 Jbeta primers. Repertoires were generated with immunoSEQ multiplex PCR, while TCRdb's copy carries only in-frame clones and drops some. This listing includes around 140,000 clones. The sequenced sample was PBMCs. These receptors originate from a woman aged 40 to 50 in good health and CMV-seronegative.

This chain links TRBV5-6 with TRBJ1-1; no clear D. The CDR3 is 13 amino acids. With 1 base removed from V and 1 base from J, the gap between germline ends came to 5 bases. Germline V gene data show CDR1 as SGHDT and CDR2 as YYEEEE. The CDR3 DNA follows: TGTGCCAGCAGCTTGAGCGCGAACACTGAAGCTTTCTTT. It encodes CASSLSANTEAFF.

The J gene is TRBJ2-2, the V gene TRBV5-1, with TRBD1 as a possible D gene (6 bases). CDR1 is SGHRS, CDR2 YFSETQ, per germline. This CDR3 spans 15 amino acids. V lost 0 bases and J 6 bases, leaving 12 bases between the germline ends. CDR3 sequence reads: CASSLAGGDAGELFF. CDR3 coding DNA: TGCGCCAGCAGCTTGGCTGGGGGCGACGCCGGGGAGCTGTTTTTT.